The 13 T cell receptor beta chains below were found in one sample sequenced in a study of blood T cells in healthy people across ages (dated by TCRdb to between 2014 and 2017). The method behind the library was 5' RACE. Sequencing was carried out with an Illumina HiSeq 2500. A second roughly 6 to 12 cycle PCR used a sample-barcoded 5' primer and a J-beta primer mix. TCRdb reprocessing: public reads trimmed at Q25 with fastp, clones called with MiXCR, in-frame beta chains kept. Merged by CDR3 protein, the rows form single entries marked with the most common genes and DNA. For this sample the table gives around 850,000 distinct CDR3 sequences, of which roughly 34% were detected only once. 10% to 15% of the sample belongs to the ten largest clones. The sequenced sample was blood. These receptors came from a man between 18 and 29 years old in good health.

The V and J genes are TRBV6-6 and TRBJ2-1; TRBD1 agrees at 8 bases. This CDR3 has 17 amino acids. Germline CDR1 reads MNHNY; CDR2 reads SVGAGI (reference sequence). The V and J ends lost 8 bases and 7 bases, in that order; junction bases with no gene match: 19. CDR3 sequence: CASGQPKGQGAFNEQFF. The DNA of the CDR3 is TGTGCCAGCGGACAACCAAAGGGGCAGGGGGCGTTTAATGAGCAGTTCTTC.

This clonotype was seen repeatedly, ten times or more. V is TRBV4-2 and J is TRBJ2-5, with unresolved D. The CDR3 sequence is 15 residues long. V lost 0 bases to trimming and J lost 2 bases, with 10 bases between them. CDR1 and CDR2 (germline): LGHNA, YNFKEQ. The CDR3 loop reads CASSQEWAVQETQYF. For the CDR3, the DNA is TGTGCCAGCAGCCAAGAGTGGGCAGTACAAGAGACCCAGTACTTC.

A few counts support this clonotype. The chain joins TRBV3-1 to TRBJ1-1; possibly TRBD1 for D (5 bases). This CDR3 comprises 14 residues. Trimming left V 2 bases short and J 4 bases short, with 11 bases between. Germline CDR1 is LGHDT and CDR2 is YNNKEL (reference sequence). The chain's CDR3 is CASSQPGRVTEAFF. CDR3 bases: TGTGCCAGCAGCCAACCTGGCAGGGTCACTGAAGCTTTCTTT.

In this sample, this clonotype turned up many times. This chain links TRBV6-2 or TRBV6-3 with TRBJ2-7; 8 bases map to TRBD1. The trim removed 7 bases at V and 1 base at J, leaving 6 bases unmatched. The CDR3 sequence is 14 residues long. Germline values: CDR1 MNHEY, CDR2 SVGEGT. CDR3 loop: CASTEDRVSYEQYF. Written as DNA, the CDR3 is TGTGCCAGCACCGAGGACAGGGTGTCCTACGAGCAGTACTTC.

This clonotype has only a few counts. The gene calls are TRBV6-2 or TRBV6-3 and TRBJ2-3; the D gene is possibly TRBD1 (6 bases). Germline V lookup: CDR1 MNHEY, CDR2 SVGEGT. V lost 6 bases and J 0 bases, leaving 16 bases between the germline ends. The CDR3 is 16 residues long. The chain's CDR3 is CASRTRQGISTDTQYF. The CDR3 nucleotides read TGTGCCAGCAGAACGAGGCAGGGGATTAGCACAGATACGCAGTATTTT.

The rearrangement uses TRBV2 and TRBJ2-5, with D perhaps matching TRBD1 (5 bases). Germline V gene lookup returns CDR1 SNHLY and CDR2 FYNNEI. V was clipped by 1 base and J by 7 bases, with 7 bases between them. This CDR3 is built from 12 residues. CDR3 nucleotide sequence: TGTGCCAGCAGTGAAGACCAGGGGACCCAGTACTTC. The encoded protein is CASSEDQGTQYF.

This clonotype was observed a few times. DNA of the CDR3: TGTGCCAGCAGTGAATACGGGAACACTGAAGCTTTCTTT. It translates to CASSEYGNTEAFF. This chain connects TRBV25-1 to TRBJ1-1; D is unclear. Germline-derived CDR1 and CDR2 are MGHDK and SYGVNS. This CDR3 region has 13 residues. With 0 bases removed from V and 1 base from J, the gap between germline ends came to 3 bases.

V gene TRBV6-2 or TRBV6-3 combines with J gene TRBJ2-7; D assignment may be TRBD1 or TRBD2 (7 bases each). V shed 2 bases and J shed 7 bases, with 18 bases lying between them. This CDR3 contains 15 residues. Germline lookup yields CDR1 MNHEY and CDR2 SVGEGT. The CDR3 sequence: CASSYGRGQYNEQYF. The DNA of the CDR3 is TGTGCCAGCAGTTACGGGAGGGGGCAGTACAATGAGCAGTACTTC.

This clonotype appeared a few times. The CDR3 spells CASDDRDTLNYGYTF. The CDR3 DNA follows: TGTGCCAGCGATGACCGGGACACCCTTAACTATGGCTACACCTTC. The rearrangement uses TRBV21-1 and TRBJ1-2; the DNA was not used to check the table's D call, TRBD1. TRBV21-1 corresponds to a pseudogene. CDR3 length equals 15 residues.

The genes are TRBV4-3 and TRBJ2-3; maybe TRBD2 (5 bases). There are 15 residues in the CDR3. Trimming left V 1 base short and J 4 bases short, with 12 bases between. Per the germline V gene, CDR1 is LGHNA and CDR2 is YSLEER. This CDR3 reads CASSQARTEADTQYF. Written as DNA, the CDR3 is TGCGCCAGCAGCCAAGCTAGGACTGAGGCAGATACGCAGTATTTT.

This clonotype was observed a few times. J is TRBJ1-4 and V is TRBV4-3; a weak D match, TRBD1 (5 bases). This CDR3 region has 14 residues. The V end was cut by 0 bases, the J end by 7 bases, with 9 bases between. The germline gives CDR1 LGHNA, CDR2 YSLEER. DNA for the CDR3: TGCGCCAGCAGCCAAGAACGGGACGGTGAAAAACTGTTTTTT. This translates into CASSQERDGEKLFF.

The chain recombines TRBV20-1 with TRBJ2-2; 8 positions agree with TRBD2. The CDR3 consists of 13 residues. CDR1 is DFQATT and CDR2 is SNEGSKA in the germline V gene (reference sequence). Germline trimming cut 3 bases from V and 4 bases from J; bases unmatched to any gene: 1. The CDR3: CSASGGGTGELFF. The DNA for the CDR3 is TGCAGTGCTAGCGGGGGGGGCACCGGGGAGCTGTTTTTT.

The chain recombines TRBV7-9 with TRBJ2-3; D possibly corresponds to TRBD2 (5 bases). Germline CDR1 SEHNR, CDR2 FQNEAQ (reference sequence). The CDR3 runs to 15 residues. Trimming cost V 1 base and J 2 bases, with 10 bases left between them. Written as DNA, the CDR3 is TGTGCCAGCAGCTTAGACGGGATTAACACAGATACGCAGTATTTT. Protein sequence: CASSLDGINTDTQYF.